This TCR beta chain was retrieved from a study of neurological immune-mediated disorders (dated by TCRdb to the late 2010s). Regarding the research as a whole: Using UMI-based sequencing, the study compared peripheral blood TCR-beta repertoires from patients with HTLV-I-associated myelopathy (HAM/TSP), patients with multiple sclerosis, and healthy controls. The 106 TCR-beta libraries covered PBMC samples along with longitudinal samples, technical triplicates, and paired sorted CD4+ and CD8+ T-cell subsets. Each longitudinal HAM/TSP and healthy donor was sampled at 3 time-points spaced at about 3-40 month intervals. The cohort included around 70 subjects: roughly 15 with HAM/TSP, about 35 with multiple sclerosis, and approximately 20 healthy controls. Here is what the overall study found, with its caveats: The highest TCR clonal expansion was observed in HAM/TSP patients, whereas the lowest was observed in MS patients, even when compared with healthy controls. No identical CDR3 amino acid sequences were shared among expanded clones across subjects, suggesting private TCR-beta repertoires in all groups.

The time point label corresponds to: longitudinal time-point 3. Blood bank volunteers in Maryland, USA served as the healthy controls. Libraries from unsorted PBMCs were made from 2 million PBMCs kept in RNAlater at -80 degrees C until RNA extraction. Peripheral blood was subjected to Ficoll-Hypaque density gradient centrifugation to isolate PBMCs, which were then cryopreserved in liquid nitrogen. CDR1 and CDR2 are read off the germline V gene as SGHRS and YFSETQ. The CDR3 starts with the cysteine, ends with the phenylalanine, and has 14 residues. The CDR3 DNA has 42 bases and is translated from base 1. Unmatched junction bases come to 3, with V trimmed by 3 bases and J by 5 bases. This clonotype has just a few counts. The target of this receptor is not known. Base quality data are lacking; no much larger clone is found one base away. To synthesize cDNA, template-switch 5'RACE was performed with a primer carrying a 10-nucleotide random unique molecular identifier so that each TCR transcript was tagged. Every sequencing run covered 15-18 subjects and yielded more than 180 million TCR-beta sequences. The RNeasy kit was used for extraction of total RNA. The KAPA Real-time Library Amplification kit was used to amplify TCR-beta VDJ regions with primers for the TCR constant region and the 5'RACE anchor. A first PCR added sample indexes and Illumina adaptors, after which a second PCR increased the library yield. After Ampure bead purification, the TCR product of roughly 650 bp was size-selected on a 2% E-gel SizeSelection system. Before pooling, libraries had their quality checked on a Bioanalyzer, their concentration measured with Qubit, and their quantity determined with the Kapa Library Quantification kit. Libraries were sequenced paired-end 2 x 150 bp on an Illumina HiSeq 2500. To increase sequence diversity, roughly 24-30% phiX was spiked into each library pool. Per the original workflow: Quality-filtered reads were processed with the UMI-based MiGEC pipeline, which removed over 75% of raw TCR sequences during error correction. IMGT germline references were used for aligning VDJ genes, and each clonotype was defined as a unique CDR3 amino acid sequence together with its V-J genes. Clonal expansion, Shannon diversity and CDR3 relatedness (CalcPairwiseDistances, ClusterSamples) were evaluated with VDJtools, and phylogenetic trees were built with CLCbio workbench. Clones with at least 8 unique UMIs were defined as expanded, with this threshold being based on coefficient-of-variation modelling across technical triplicates. The raw public reads went through TCRdb reprocessing: fastp at Q25, MiXCR clone calling, in-frame beta chains kept. Under each unique CDR3 protein, matching rows form one entry showing the most common genes and DNA. TCRdb, not the authors, supplied the V and J calls. The sample includes 53,000 or so distinct CDR3 sequences, with more than 7% observed a single time. Under 2.5% of the sample belongs to the ten largest clones.

The clonotype comes from a woman in her 40s in good health. The chain employs TRBV5-1 and TRBJ1-2, and 11 junction bases match TRBD1. The specimen was PBMCs. The CDR3 region has the sequence CASSYGQGAYGYTF. The DNA is TGCGCCAGCAGCTACGGACAGGGGGCTTATGGCTACACCTTC.